This T cell receptor (beta chain) was sequenced in a study of blood T cell repertoires in COVID-19. Study details: From the United States, Italy and Spain came samples of acute and convalescent COVID-19. Sources were T cells, B-cell-depleted T cells, or PBMCs; the material itself was cDNA or gDNA.

Looked up from germline, CDR1 is SEHNR and CDR2 is FQNEAQ (reference sequence). The CDR3 covers 15 residues. V lost 2 bases, J lost 4 bases, and 5 bases stayed unmatched. Methods used by the authors: Reference gene primer amplification yielded estimated nucleated cell counts. TCRdb keeps only in-frame clones here, not all; method: immunoSEQ multiplex PCR. The DNA was the basis for D and trimming; V, J and clone size are from that table. The sample includes roughly 99,000 clones, 70% to 90% seen only once; the top ten take about 5.3%. Sequenced material: peripheral blood. The sequence was collected from a man aged 35-49 years with active or convalescent COVID-19. This chain joins TRBV7-9 and TRBJ1-3; 7 nucleotides match TRBD1. CDR3 sequence (DNA): TGTGCCAGCAGCTTACCGACAGGGATCGGAAACACCATATATTTT. Its protein is CASSLPTGIGNTIYF.